This paragraph reports one T cell receptor (beta chain). This clonotype was counted only a few times. No antigen is known for it. Qualities for individual bases were not recorded, and no much larger clone is one base off. The library was produced with 5' RACE. The sequencing machine was an Illumina MiSeq. The public reads were run again by TCRdb, first through fastp at Q25 and then through MiXCR, and only productive beta chains were kept. Each CDR3 protein gets just one entry, which takes the most common genes and DNA from the rows behind it. Within this sample are around 18,000 distinct CDR3 sequences, with about 17% of them counted one time only. Clones ranked in the top ten supply about 24% of the sample. This sample is part of a study of HIV-infected patients and healthy controls (dated by TCRdb to the mid-2010s). CDR1 ENHRY and CDR2 SYGVKD were looked up in the germline V gene. Compared with germline, V lacks 2 bases and J lacks 6 bases; bases without a gene match: 1. The CDR3 contains 14 residues, cysteine and phenylalanine counted. Only the CDR3 portion is preserved as DNA: 42 bases, with reading frame beginning at the first base.

Sequencing was performed on CD8+ T cells from blood. The chain is made from TRBV10-3 and TRBJ2-2, and 9 junction bases match TRBD1. This receptor was obtained from a human donor in good health. The CDR3: CAISEGQGSGELFF. The sequenced DNA: TGTGCCATCAGTGAGGGACAGGGGTCCGGGGAGCTGTTTTTT.